This entry lists 23 T cell receptor beta chains sequenced from one sample in a study of read filtering for tumor transcriptome and immune sequencing. This library used around 400 ng RNA and molecular barcoded adaptors spanning alpha/delta and beta/gamma chains. From the reads, TCRdb called clonotypes with MiXCR, one entry per CDR3 protein. The sample contains some 120,000 distinct CDR3 sequences, approximately 12% of which appear only once. Sequenced input: a population of CD138-negative cells sorted from bone marrow. Receptors originate from a donor at least 40 years old with multiple myeloma.

This chain connects TRBV3-1 to TRBJ2-5; D call uncertain. Trimming shortened V by 5 bases and J by 9 bases, and 13 bases separated the two germline ends. The CDR3 is 12 amino acids. Looked up from germline, CDR1 is LGHDT and CDR2 is YNNKEL (reference sequence). This CDR3 reads CASSYDAQAQYF. Written as DNA, the CDR3 is TGTGCCAGCAGCTACGACGCCCAAGCCCAGTACTTC.

The genes are TRBV11-2 and TRBJ2-7; perhaps TRBD1 as D (6 bases). Germline CDR1 is SGHAT and CDR2 is FQNNGV. Trimming left V 0 bases short and J 7 bases short, with 22 bases between. CDR3 length: 17 residues. CDR3 in amino acids: CASSLDPGHPLRLEQYF. CDR3 coding DNA: TGTGCCAGCAGCTTAGATCCGGGACACCCCCTACGTTTGGAGCAGTACTTC.

This clonotype was counted ten times or more. The V gene is TRBV10-1, the J gene TRBJ1-5; 11 nucleotides align to TRBD1. CDR1 WNHNN and CDR2 SYGVQD come from the germline V gene (reference sequence). The length of the CDR3 is 15 residues. The trim removed 7 bases at V and 7 bases at J, leaving 9 bases unmatched. CDR3: CASTFGTGGQQPQHF. The CDR3 DNA is TGCGCCAGCACCTTTGGGACAGGGGGACAACAGCCCCAGCATTTT.

This clonotype was seen at least ten times. The rearrangement uses TRBV20-1 and TRBJ1-1; perhaps TRBD1 as D (5 bases). CDR3 length: 16 amino acids. Germline V lookup: CDR1 DFQATT, CDR2 SNEGSKA (reference sequence). V was trimmed by 3 bases and J by 0 bases, leaving 17 bases between them. The CDR3 here is CSASPRVNTVNTEAFF. In nucleotides, the CDR3 is TGCAGTGCTAGTCCCAGGGTAAATACAGTGAACACTGAAGCTTTCTTT.

This clonotype was counted ten times or more. The V gene is TRBV7-9, the J gene TRBJ2-5, with a tentative D call TRBD2 (5 bases). Germline CDR1 reads SEHNR; CDR2 reads FQNEAQ (reference sequence). V dropped 5 bases and J dropped 10 bases, with 14 bases sitting between them. This CDR3 region has 12 residues. The CDR3 sequence is CASSTSTEDQYF. The CDR3 DNA sequence: TGTGCCAGCAGCACTAGTACAGAGGACCAGTACTTC.

This clonotype was seen more than once but under ten times. The genes are TRBV6-1 and TRBJ2-5; 9 bases fit TRBD2. The CDR3 extends over 13 amino acids. Trimming removed 7 bases from V and 1 base from J; junction bases left unmatched: 1. Germline CDR1 MNHNS, CDR2 SASEGT. The CDR3 nucleotides are TGTGCCAGCATGCGGGGGGGCCAAGAGACCCAGTACTTC. Protein: CASMRGGQETQYF.

This chain links TRBV4-1 with TRBJ2-7, with 10 nucleotides matching TRBD1. Losses at the gene ends were 5 bases for V and 0 bases for J; bases not matched to a gene: 4. Germline loops: CDR1 MGHRA, CDR2 YSYEKL. The CDR3 loop spans 15 amino acids. In DNA, the CDR3 is TGCGCCAGCAGCTTTGGACAGGGGGGCTCCTACGAGCAGTACTTC. Protein: CASSFGQGGSYEQYF.

This clonotype occurred many times. The rearrangement uses TRBV7-2 and TRBJ1-1; TRBD1 matches at 7 bases. The CDR3 contains 13 residues. The V and J ends lost 6 bases and 5 bases, in that order; junction bases with no gene match: 6. Germline assignment: CDR1 SGHTA and CDR2 FQGNSA. CDR3 coding DNA: TGTGCCAGCAGTACAGGGGTTTTTACTGAAGCTTTCTTT. Translation gives CASSTGVFTEAFF.

This clonotype was seen repeatedly, ten times or more. The V call is TRBV7-2, the J call TRBJ2-1, with TRBD2 matching over 8 bases. There are 17 residues in the CDR3. Germline V gives CDR1 SGHTA, CDR2 FQGNSA. V trimming: 5 bases; J trimming: 1 base; junction bases outside the gene matches: 10. DNA for the CDR3: TGTGCCAGCAGCCCACGGGAGGGGCAGGGGTCCTACAATGAGCAGTTCTTC. This sequence encodes CASSPREGQGSYNEQFF.

On this clonotype: This may arise from a read error, as a much more abundant clone is one base away. The CDR3 nucleotides read TGCAGTGCTAGAAGACGGGGGGAGGAAAAACTGTTTTTT. Its protein is CSARRRGEEKLFF. The chain combines TRBV20-1 with TRBJ1-4; possibly TRBD1 for D (5 bases). Trimming shortened V by 2 bases and J by 8 bases, and 12 bases separated the two germline ends. This CDR3 contains 13 residues. CDR1 and CDR2 from the germline V gene are DFQATT and SNEGSKA (reference sequence).

Ten or more counts support this clonotype. J is TRBJ1-1 and V is TRBV30; TRBD1 might be the D (5 bases). Per the germline V gene, CDR1 is GTSNPN and CDR2 is SVGIG (reference sequence). Trimming shortened V by 2 bases and J by 10 bases, and 14 bases separated the two germline ends. The CDR3 is made up of 12 amino acids. The DNA of the CDR3 is TGTGCCTGGAGTAGAGGAGGGGCGGGAGCTTTCTTT. Protein: CAWSRGGAGAFF.

This clonotype has ten or more counts. The chain links TRBV5-1 to TRBJ2-1; possibly TRBD2 for D (5 bases). Trimming pared 1 base from V and 6 bases from J, leaving 14 bases between. Germline CDR1 is SGHRS and CDR2 is YFSETQ. The length of the CDR3 is 15 residues. The CDR3 DNA is TGCGCCAGCAGCTTGAGGACGGACGGGATCAATGAGCAGTTCTTC. This gives the protein CASSLRTDGINEQFF.

Many counts were recorded for this clonotype. The chain carries TRBV19 and TRBJ2-2; D unresolved. Germline V gives CDR1 LNHDA, CDR2 SQIVND (reference sequence). Trimming removed 6 bases from V and 5 bases from J, with 10 bases in between. This CDR3 is 13 amino acids long. For the CDR3, the DNA is TGTGCCAGTAGGAACTGGGAAACCGGGGAGCTGTTTTTT. As protein: CASRNWETGELFF.

This clonotype was picked up many times. The rearrangement uses TRBV29-1 and TRBJ2-5; D remains unclear. The CDR3 runs 10 residues. In germline, CDR1 is SQVTM, CDR2 ANQGSEA. V was cut by 7 bases and J by 3 bases, with 6 bases left in between. The CDR3 loop reads CSAVEETQYF. CDR3 nucleotides: TGCAGCGCCGTAGAAGAGACCCAGTACTTC.

The V gene is TRBV20-1, the J gene TRBJ2-2, with 8 bases matching TRBD1. The CDR3 has 12 amino acids. The germline V gene encodes CDR1 DFQATT and CDR2 SNEGSKA (reference sequence). With V trimmed by 7 bases and J by 7 bases, 5 bases remained unmatched. CDR3 nucleotides: TGCAGTGTCAGGGGGCGCGGCGGGGAGCTGTTTTTT. It yields the protein CSVRGRGGELFF.

This clonotype was seen repeatedly, ten times or more. The V call is TRBV5-4, the J call TRBJ2-5; D not resolved. The V gene lost 2 bases and the J gene lost 1 base, with 9 bases spanning the gap. Per germline, CDR1 SGHNT and CDR2 YYREEE (reference sequence). This CDR3 spans 14 amino acids. The DNA for the CDR3 is TGTGCCAGCAGCTTATGGGCTTCCCAAGAGACCCAGTACTTC. Translating it yields CASSLWASQETQYF.

This clonotype was counted ten times or more. V and J are TRBV20-1 and TRBJ2-3, with 9 bases fitting TRBD2. The germline V gene has CDR1 DFQATT and CDR2 SNEGSKA (reference sequence). This CDR3 is 17 amino acids long. With 5 bases clipped from V and 1 base from J, the junction kept 13 bases outside the gene matches. CDR3: CSAPGTSTLGGTDTQYF. The CDR3 DNA is TGCAGTGCTCCCGGGACTAGCACCCTTGGAGGCACAGATACGCAGTATTTT.

This clonotype was found many times. V is TRBV14 and J is TRBJ2-2; unclear D gene. V lost 1 base and J 6 bases, leaving 6 bases between the germline ends. CDR1 SGHDN and CDR2 FVKESK come from the germline V gene. This CDR3 is built from 13 residues. The CDR3, as DNA: TGTGCCAGCAGCCAAGTCCGGGCCGGGGAGCTGTTTTTT. It is translated as CASSQVRAGELFF.

This clonotype was seen ten or more times. V and J are TRBV7-9 and TRBJ1-4; unclear D gene. Deletions cut 6 bases from V and 7 bases from J, with 15 bases between. Per the germline V gene, CDR1 is SEHNR and CDR2 is FQNEAQ (reference sequence). CDR3 size: 14 residues. CDR3 amino acids: CASSSTTSLEKLFF. The CDR3 DNA follows: TGTGCCAGCAGTTCTACCACCAGCCTTGAAAAACTGTTTTTT.

This clonotype was counted at least ten times. This chain joins TRBV5-4 and TRBJ2-1; D may correspond to TRBD1 or TRBD2 (6 bases each). The CDR3 totals 15 residues. Per germline, CDR1 SGHNT and CDR2 YYREEE (reference sequence). Trimming cost V 5 bases and J 1 base, with 13 bases left between them. The CDR3 nucleotides read TGTGCCAGCAGTAACGGGGGCCCATCCTACAATGAGCAGTTCTTC. Its protein product is CASSNGGPSYNEQFF.

This clonotype showed up many times. The rearrangement uses TRBV30 and TRBJ2-1, with D possibly matching TRBD2 (6 bases). CDR1 GTSNPN and CDR2 SVGIG come from the germline V gene (reference sequence). V was shortened by 4 bases and J by 0 bases, with 13 bases between the two germline ends. The CDR3 covers 15 residues. The CDR3 DNA is TGTGCCTGGACCAAGGGACTCGGCTCCTACAATGAGCAGTTCTTC. The encoded protein is CAWTKGLGSYNEQFF.

This clonotype was seen once. The rearrangement links TRBV19 to TRBJ1-5; a weak D match, TRBD1 (6 bases). Germline V gene lookup returns CDR1 LNHDA and CDR2 SQIVND (reference sequence). Trimming left V 8 bases short and J 3 bases short, with 17 bases between. There are 15 residues in the CDR3. As DNA, the CDR3 is TGTGCCAGTTGTAATACGGGGGGCGTCAATCAGCCCCAGCATTTT. It is translated as CASCNTGGVNQPQHF.

This clonotype came up many times. V usage is TRBV28 and J usage is TRBJ2-7; 7 bases map to TRBD1. V lost 6 bases, J lost 3 bases, and 5 bases stayed unmatched. The CDR3 covers 13 residues. Germline V gives CDR1 MDHEN, CDR2 SYDVKM. CDR3 sequence (DNA): TGTGCCAGCAGGCCGGGACAGCGCTACGAGCAGTACTTC. This sequence encodes CASRPGQRYEQYF.